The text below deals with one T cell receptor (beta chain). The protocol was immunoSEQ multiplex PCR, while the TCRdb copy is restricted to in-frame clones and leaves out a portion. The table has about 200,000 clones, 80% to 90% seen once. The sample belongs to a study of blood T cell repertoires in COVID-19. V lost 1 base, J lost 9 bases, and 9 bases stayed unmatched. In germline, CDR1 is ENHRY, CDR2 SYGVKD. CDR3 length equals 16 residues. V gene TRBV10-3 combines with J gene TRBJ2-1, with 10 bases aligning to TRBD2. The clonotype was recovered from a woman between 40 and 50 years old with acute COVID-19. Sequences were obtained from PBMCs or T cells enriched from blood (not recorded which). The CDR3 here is CAISEYTSGKSGEQFF. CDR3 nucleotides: TGTGCCATCAGTGAGTACACTAGCGGGAAGTCCGGTGAGCAGTTCTTC.